This TCR beta chain was recovered during a study of patients and donors after allogeneic stem cell transplantation. This CDR3 spans 15 amino acids. V lost 1 base, J lost 4 bases, and 13 bases lay in between. In germline, CDR1 is PRHDT, CDR2 FYEKMQ (reference sequence). This clonotype was counted between two and nine times. Each CDR3 protein gets one entry after TCRdb re-called the RT-PCR reads with MiXCR. The table has about 88,000 distinct CDR3 sequences, around 46% seen once. J is TRBJ1-2 and V is TRBV13, with a tentative D call TRBD1 (6 bases). Sequences were obtained from blood, either unsorted or a sorted T cell fraction (not recorded which). This receptor was obtained from a human donor who was either an allogeneic HSCT recipient or a stem cell or donor lymphocyte infusion donor (not recorded which). It is not recorded whose cells these are; they may come from a transplant donor. The CDR3 region has the DNA TGTGCCAGCAGCTTAGCACAGGGATGGGTCTATGGCTACACCTTC. Its protein product is CASSLAQGWVYGYTF. Filled out from reference TRBV13 and TRBJ1-2, the complete variable domain reads AAGVIQSPRHLIKEKRETATLKCYPIPRHDTVYWYQQGPGQDPQFLISFYEKMQSDKGSIPDRFSAQQFSDYHSELNMSSLELGDSALYFCASSLAQGWVYGYTFGSGTRLTVV.